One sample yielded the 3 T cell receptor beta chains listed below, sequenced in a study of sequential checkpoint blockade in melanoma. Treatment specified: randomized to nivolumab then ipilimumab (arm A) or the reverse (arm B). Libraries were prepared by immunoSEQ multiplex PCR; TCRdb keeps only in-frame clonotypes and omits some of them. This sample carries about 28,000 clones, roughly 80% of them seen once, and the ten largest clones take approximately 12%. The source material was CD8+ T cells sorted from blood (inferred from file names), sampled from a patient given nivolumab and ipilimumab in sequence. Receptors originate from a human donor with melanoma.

CDR3 bases: TGTGCCAGTAGTCCCTGGGACAGGGAGCTGGGTACGCAGTATTTT. Translating it yields CASSPWDRELGTQYF. V gene TRBV19 combines with J gene TRBJ2-3; 9 bases line up with TRBD1. With V trimmed by 5 bases and J by 8 bases, 11 bases remained unmatched. The germline gives CDR1 LNHDA, CDR2 SQIVND (reference sequence). The CDR3 spans 15 residues.

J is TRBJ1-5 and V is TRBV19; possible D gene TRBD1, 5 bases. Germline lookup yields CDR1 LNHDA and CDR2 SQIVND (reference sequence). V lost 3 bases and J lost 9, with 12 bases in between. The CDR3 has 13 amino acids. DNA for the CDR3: TGTGCCAGTAGTATGGGGGGAGTCGGGCCCCAGCATTTT. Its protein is CASSMGGVGPQHF.

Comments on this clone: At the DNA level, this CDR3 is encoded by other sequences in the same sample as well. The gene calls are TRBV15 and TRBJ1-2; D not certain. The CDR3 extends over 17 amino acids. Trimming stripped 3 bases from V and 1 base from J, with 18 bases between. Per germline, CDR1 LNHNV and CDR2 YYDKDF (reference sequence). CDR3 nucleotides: TGTGCCACCAGCAGTTCCGTGGCCATCCTTAATAACTATGGCTACACCTTC. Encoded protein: CATSSSVAILNNYGYTF. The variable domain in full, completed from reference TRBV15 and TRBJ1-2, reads DAMVIQNPRYQVTQFGKPVTLSCSQTLNHNVMYWYQQKSSQAPKLLFHYYDKDFNNEADTPDNFQSRRPNTSFCFLDIRSPGLGDTAMYLCATSSSVAILNNYGYTFGSGTRLTVV.